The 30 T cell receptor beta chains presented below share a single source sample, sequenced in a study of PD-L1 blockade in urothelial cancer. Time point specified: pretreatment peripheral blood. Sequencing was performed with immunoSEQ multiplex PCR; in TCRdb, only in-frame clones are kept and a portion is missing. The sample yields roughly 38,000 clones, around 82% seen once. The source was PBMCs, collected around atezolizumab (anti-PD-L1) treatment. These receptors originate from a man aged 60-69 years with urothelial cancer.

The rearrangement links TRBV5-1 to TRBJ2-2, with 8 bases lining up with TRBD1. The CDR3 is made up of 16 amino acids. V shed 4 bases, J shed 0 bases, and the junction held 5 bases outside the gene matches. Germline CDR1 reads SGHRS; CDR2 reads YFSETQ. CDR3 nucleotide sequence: TGCGCCAGCAGCGCGATACAGGGGGCGAACACCGGGGAGCTGTTTTTT. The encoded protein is CASSAIQGANTGELFF.

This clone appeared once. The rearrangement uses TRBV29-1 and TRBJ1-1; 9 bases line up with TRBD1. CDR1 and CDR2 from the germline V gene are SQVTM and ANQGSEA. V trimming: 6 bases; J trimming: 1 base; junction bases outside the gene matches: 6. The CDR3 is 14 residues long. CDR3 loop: CSVRTGGENTEAFF. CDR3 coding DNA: TGCAGCGTGAGAACAGGGGGCGAGAACACTGAAGCTTTCTTT.

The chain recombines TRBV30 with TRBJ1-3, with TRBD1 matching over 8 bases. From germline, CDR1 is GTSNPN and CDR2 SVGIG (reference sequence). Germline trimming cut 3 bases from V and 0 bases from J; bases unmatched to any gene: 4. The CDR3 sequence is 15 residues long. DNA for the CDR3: TGTGCCTGGAGCGGACAGGGTTTCTCTGGAAACACCATATATTTT. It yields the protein CAWSGQGFSGNTIYF.

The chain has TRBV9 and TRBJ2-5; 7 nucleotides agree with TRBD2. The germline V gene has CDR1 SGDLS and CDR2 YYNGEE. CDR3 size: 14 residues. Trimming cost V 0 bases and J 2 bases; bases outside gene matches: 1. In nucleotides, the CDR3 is TGTGCCAGCAGCGTAGAGGGACTACAAGAGACCCAGTACTTC. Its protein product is CASSVEGLQETQYF.

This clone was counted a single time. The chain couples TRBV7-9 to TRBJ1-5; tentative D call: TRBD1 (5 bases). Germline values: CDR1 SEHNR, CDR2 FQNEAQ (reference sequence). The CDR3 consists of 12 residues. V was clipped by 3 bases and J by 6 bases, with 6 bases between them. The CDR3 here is CASSFGGQPQHF. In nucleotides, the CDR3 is TGTGCCAGCAGCTTCGGGGGTCAGCCCCAGCATTTT.

The CDR3 nucleotides read TGTGCCAGCAGCACGCCCCGGACCAGGGATCCTTTGGAGCAGTACTTC. As protein: CASSTPRTRDPLEQYF. The chain is built from TRBV21-1 and TRBJ2-7; TRBD1 reflects the table's D call only, with no check against the DNA. TRBV21-1 is classified as a pseudogene. The CDR3 has 16 residues.

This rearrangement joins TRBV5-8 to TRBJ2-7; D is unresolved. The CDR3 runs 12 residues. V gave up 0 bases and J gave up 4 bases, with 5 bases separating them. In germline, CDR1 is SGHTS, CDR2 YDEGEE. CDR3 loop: CASSLGRYEQYF. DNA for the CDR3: TGTGCCAGCAGCTTGGGTCGGTACGAGCAGTACTTC.

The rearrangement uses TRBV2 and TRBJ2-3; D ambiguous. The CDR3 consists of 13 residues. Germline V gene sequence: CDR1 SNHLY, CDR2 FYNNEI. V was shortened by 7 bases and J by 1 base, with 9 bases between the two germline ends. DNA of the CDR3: TGTGCCAGCATCGCCATAGGCACAGATACGCAGTATTTT. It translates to CASIAIGTDTQYF.

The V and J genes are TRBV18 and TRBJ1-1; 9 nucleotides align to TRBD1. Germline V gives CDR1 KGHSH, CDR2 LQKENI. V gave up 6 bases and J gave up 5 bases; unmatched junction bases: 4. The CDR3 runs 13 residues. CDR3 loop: CASSFDRGTEAFF. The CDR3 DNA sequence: TGTGCCAGCTCCTTCGACAGGGGGACTGAAGCTTTCTTT.

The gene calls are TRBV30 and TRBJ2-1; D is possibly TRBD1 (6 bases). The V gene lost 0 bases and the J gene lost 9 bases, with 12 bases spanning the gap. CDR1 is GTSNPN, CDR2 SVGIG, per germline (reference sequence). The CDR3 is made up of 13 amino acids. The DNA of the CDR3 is TGTGCCTGGAGTGTAGAGGGGGTAGGTGAGCAGTTCTTC. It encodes CAWSVEGVGEQFF.

The DNA of the CDR3 is TGTGCCAGTAGAGACGACAGGTCCTACGAGCAGTACTTC. As protein: CASRDDRSYEQYF. This chain links TRBV19 with TRBJ2-7; a weak D match, TRBD1 (6 bases). CDR1 is LNHDA and CDR2 is SQIVND in the germline V gene (reference sequence). The V and J ends lost 6 bases and 1 base respectively, with 10 bases between them. This CDR3 comprises 13 residues.

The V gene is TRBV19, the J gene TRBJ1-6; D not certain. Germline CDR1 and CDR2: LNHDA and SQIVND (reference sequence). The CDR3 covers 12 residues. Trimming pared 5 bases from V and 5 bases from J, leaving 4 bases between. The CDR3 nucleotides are TGTGCCAGTAGTTCCAATAATTCACCCCTCCACTTT. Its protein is CASSSNNSPLHF.

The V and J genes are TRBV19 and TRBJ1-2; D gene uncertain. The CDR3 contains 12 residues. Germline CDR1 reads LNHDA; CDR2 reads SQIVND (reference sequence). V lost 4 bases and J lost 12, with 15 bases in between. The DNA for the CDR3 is TGTGCCAGTAGTACCTCCGGAGGGATAAACACCTTC. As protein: CASSTSGGINTF.

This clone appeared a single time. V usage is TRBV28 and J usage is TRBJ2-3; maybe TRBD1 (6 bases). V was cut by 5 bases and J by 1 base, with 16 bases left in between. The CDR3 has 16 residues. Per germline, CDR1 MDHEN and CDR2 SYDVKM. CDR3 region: CASSLGPPGGTDTQYF. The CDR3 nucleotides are TGTGCCAGCAGTCTCGGACCTCCAGGGGGCACAGATACGCAGTATTTT.

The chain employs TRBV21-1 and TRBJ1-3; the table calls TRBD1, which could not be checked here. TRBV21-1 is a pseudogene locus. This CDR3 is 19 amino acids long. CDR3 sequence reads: CASSKGRTTGPSSGNTIYF. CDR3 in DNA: TGTGCCAGCAGCAAGGGACGGACGACAGGGCCGAGCTCTGGAAACACCATATATTTT.

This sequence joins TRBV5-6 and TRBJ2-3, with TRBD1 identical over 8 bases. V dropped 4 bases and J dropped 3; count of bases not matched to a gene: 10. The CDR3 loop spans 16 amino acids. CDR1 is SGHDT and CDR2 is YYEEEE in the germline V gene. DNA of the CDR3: TGTGCCAGCAGCGCCCGGACAGGGCTTCAAACAGATACGCAGTATTTT. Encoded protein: CASSARTGLQTDTQYF.

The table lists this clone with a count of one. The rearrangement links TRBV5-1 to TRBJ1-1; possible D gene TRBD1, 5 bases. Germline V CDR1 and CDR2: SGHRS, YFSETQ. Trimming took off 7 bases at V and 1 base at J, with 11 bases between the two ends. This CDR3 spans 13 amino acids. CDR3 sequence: CASRTSPNTEAFF. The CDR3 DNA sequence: TGCGCCAGCCGGACAAGCCCGAACACTGAAGCTTTCTTT.

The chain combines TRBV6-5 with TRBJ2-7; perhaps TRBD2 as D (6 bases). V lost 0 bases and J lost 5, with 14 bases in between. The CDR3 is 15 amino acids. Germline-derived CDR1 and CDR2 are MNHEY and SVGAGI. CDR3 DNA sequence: TGTGCCAGCAGTTACTCTGGGGGGAGTTCTAACGAGCAGTACTTC. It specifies CASSYSGGSSNEQYF.

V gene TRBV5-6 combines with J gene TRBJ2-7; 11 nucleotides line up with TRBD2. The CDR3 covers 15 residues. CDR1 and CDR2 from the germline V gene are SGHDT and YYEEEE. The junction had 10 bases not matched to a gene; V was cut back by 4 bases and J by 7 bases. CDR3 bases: TGTGCCAGCAGCATACTAGCGGGGGCCACCTGGGAGCAGTACTTC. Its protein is CASSILAGATWEQYF.

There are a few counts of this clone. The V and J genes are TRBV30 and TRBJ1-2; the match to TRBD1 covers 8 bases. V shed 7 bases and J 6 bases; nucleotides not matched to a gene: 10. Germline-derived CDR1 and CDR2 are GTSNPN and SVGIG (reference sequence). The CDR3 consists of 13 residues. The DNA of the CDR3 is TGTGCCTCGACGGACAGGGCGAACGATGGCTACACCTTC. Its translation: CASTDRANDGYTF.

CDR3 loop: CASSQYQKYTF. The CDR3 region has the DNA TGTGCCAGCAGTCAGTACCAGAAATACACCTTC. The chain recombines TRBV6-5 with TRBJ1-2; D is undetermined. Germline-derived CDR1 and CDR2 are MNHEY and SVGAGI. The CDR3 is 11 amino acids. Trimming removed 5 bases from V and 11 bases from J, with 12 bases in between.

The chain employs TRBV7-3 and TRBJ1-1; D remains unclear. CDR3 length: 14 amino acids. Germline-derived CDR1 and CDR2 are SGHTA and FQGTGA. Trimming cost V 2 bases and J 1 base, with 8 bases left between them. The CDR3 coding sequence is TGTGCCAGCAGCTTATCAGGCCGGAACACTGAAGCTTTCTTT. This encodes CASSLSGRNTEAFF.

The CDR3 DNA reads as TGTGCCAGCAGCCAAGATCTTTCAGGGGAGACCCAGTACTTC. As protein: CASSQDLSGETQYF. The chain has TRBV4-2 and TRBJ2-5; maybe TRBD1 (5 bases). CDR1 and CDR2 from the germline V gene are LGHNA and YNFKEQ. The length of the CDR3 is 14 residues. Trimming took 0 bases from V and 5 from J, leaving 10 bases between them.

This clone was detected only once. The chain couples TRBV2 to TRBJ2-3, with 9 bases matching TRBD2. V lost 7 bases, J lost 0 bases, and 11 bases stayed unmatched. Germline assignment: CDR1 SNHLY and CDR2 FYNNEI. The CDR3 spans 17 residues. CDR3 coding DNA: TGTGCCAGCAACTATCTGCGGGGGGGAACTAGCACAGATACGCAGTATTTT. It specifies CASNYLRGGTSTDTQYF.

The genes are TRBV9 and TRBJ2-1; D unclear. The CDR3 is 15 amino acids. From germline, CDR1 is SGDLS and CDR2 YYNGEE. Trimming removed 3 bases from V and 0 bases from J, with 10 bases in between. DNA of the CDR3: TGTGCCAGCAGCGGGGCTTTCAGCTCCTACAATGAGCAGTTCTTC. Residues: CASSGAFSSYNEQFF. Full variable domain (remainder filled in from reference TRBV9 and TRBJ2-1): DSGVTQTPKHLITATGQRVTLRCSPRSGDLSVYWYQQSLDQGLQFLIQYYNGEERAKGNILERFSAQQFPDLHSELNLSSLELGDSALYFCASSGAFSSYNEQFFGPGTRLTVL.

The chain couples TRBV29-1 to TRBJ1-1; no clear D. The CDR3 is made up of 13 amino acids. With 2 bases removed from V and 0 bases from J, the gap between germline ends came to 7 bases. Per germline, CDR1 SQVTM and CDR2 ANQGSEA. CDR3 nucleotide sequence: TGCAGCGTTGAACAGGCCATGAACACTGAAGCTTTCTTT. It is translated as CSVEQAMNTEAFF.

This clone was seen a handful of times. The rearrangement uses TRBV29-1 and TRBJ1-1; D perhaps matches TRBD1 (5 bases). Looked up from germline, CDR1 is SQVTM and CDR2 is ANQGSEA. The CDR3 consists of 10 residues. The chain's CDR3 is CTGGDTEAFF. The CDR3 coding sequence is TGCACGGGGGGGGACACTGAAGCTTTCTTT.

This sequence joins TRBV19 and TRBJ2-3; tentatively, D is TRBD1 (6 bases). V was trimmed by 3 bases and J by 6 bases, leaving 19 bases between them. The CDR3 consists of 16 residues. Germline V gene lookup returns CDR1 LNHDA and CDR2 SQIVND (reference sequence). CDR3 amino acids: CASSISPTGLRDTQYF. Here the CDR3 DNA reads TGTGCCAGTAGTATTAGCCCTACAGGGCTTCGGGATACGCAGTATTTT.

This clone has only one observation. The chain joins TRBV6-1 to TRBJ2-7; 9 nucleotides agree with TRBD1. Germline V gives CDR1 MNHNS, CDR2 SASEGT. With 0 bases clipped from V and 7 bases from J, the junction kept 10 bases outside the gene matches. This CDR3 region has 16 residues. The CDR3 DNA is TGTGCCAGCAGTGAAGCCCGAGCCCGGGACAGGGATGAGCAGTACTTC. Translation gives CASSEARARDRDEQYF.

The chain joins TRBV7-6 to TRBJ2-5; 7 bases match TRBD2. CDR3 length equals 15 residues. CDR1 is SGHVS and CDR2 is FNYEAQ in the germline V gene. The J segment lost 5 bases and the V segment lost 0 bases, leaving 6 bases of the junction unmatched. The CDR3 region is CASSLAVGGAETQYF. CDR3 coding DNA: TGTGCCAGCAGCTTAGCGGTGGGAGGGGCGGAGACCCAGTACTTC.